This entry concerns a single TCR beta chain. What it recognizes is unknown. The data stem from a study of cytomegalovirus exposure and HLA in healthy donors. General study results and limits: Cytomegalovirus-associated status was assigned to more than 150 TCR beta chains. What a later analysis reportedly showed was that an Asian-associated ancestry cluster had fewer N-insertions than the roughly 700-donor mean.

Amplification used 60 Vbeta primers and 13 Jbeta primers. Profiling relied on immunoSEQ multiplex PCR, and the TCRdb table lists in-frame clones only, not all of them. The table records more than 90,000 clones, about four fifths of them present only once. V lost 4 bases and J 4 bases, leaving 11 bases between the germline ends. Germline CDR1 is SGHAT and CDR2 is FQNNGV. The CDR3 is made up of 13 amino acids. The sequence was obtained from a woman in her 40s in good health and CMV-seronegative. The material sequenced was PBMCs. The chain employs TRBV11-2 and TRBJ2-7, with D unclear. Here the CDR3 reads CASSSSHVYEQYF. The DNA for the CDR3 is TGTGCCAGCAGCTCATCACACGTTTACGAGCAGTACTTC.